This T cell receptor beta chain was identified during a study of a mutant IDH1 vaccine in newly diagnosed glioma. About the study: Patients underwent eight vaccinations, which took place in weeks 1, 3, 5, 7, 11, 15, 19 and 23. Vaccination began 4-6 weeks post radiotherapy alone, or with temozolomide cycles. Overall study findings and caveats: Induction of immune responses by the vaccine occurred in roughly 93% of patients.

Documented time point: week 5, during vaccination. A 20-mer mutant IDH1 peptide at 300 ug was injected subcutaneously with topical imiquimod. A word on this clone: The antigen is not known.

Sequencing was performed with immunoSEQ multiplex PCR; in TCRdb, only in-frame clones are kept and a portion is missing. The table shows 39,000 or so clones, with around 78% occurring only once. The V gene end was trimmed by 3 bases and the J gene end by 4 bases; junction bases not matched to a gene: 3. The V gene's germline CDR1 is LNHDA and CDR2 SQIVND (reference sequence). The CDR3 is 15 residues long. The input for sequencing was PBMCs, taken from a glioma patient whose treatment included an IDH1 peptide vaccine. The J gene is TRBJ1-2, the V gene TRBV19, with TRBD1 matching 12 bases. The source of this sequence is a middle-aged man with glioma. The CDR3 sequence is CASSIRDRGLYGYTF. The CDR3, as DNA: TGTGCCAGTAGTATCCGGGACAGGGGGCTCTATGGCTACACCTTC.